These 16 T cell receptor beta chains share one sample of origin, sequenced in a study of regulatory T cells in long-lasting Graves disease. Libraries of TCR beta came from iRepertoire HTBI primers plus Arm-PCR of CDR3 regions. One entry per CDR3 protein, called by TCRdb with MiXCR from the multiplex PCR reads. The top ten hold over 7% of the sample, which has hundreds of thousands of distinct CDR3 sequences, over 12% seen once. The time point denotes: newly diagnosed GD, antithyroid drugs for less than 3 months. The TCR library was prepared using RNA isolated from PBMCs. In addition, the sample was reused for a study of T cells in Graves' hyperthyroidism and ophthalmopathy.

The material was peripheral blood mononuclear cells (PBMCs), obtained at new diagnosis, from a patient treated with antithyroid drugs. The receptors derive from a woman between 40 and 55 years old with Graves disease.

This clonotype showed up many times. The chain has TRBV12-3 or TRBV12-4 and TRBJ1-2; TRBD1 matches at 12 bases. The V gene end was trimmed by 7 bases and the J gene end by 14 bases; junction bases not matched to a gene: 8. This CDR3 has 12 residues. The CDR3 coding sequence is TGTGCCAGCAAGTCCGGGACAGGGGGCTTGACCTTC. Residues: CASKSGTGGLTF.

A note on this clonotype: Just one base apart from a much larger clone, this may be a read error. This chain joins TRBV29-1 and TRBJ2-5; 9 bases match TRBD2. CDR3 size: 17 residues. Looked up from germline, CDR1 is SQVTM and CDR2 is ANQGSEA. V lost 2 bases and J lost 4; bases outside the gene matches: 14. The CDR3 bases are TGCAGCGTTGAATTAATGGGTCAAGCGGGAGGTAGAGAGACCCAGTACTTC. The encoded protein is CSVELMGQAGGRETQYF.

This clonotype has ten or more counts. The chain links TRBV12-3 or TRBV12-4 to TRBJ2-5; 12 nucleotides match TRBD2. CDR3 length equals 15 residues. The trim removed 2 bases at V and 5 bases at J, leaving 3 bases unmatched. The CDR3 loop reads CASSLLAGGLETQYF. As DNA, the CDR3 is TGTGCCAGCAGTTTACTAGCGGGAGGGCTGGAGACCCAGTACTTC.

This clonotype was seen at least ten times. The chain recombines TRBV5-1 with TRBJ1-6, with D unclear. Germline CDR1 reads SGHRS; CDR2 reads YFSETQ. The length of the CDR3 is 15 residues. The V end lost 0 bases, the J end lost 7 bases, and 11 bases lay between the germline ends. CDR3: CASSLAVQTNSPLHF. The CDR3 DNA follows: TGCGCCAGCAGCTTGGCCGTCCAGACGAATTCACCCCTCCACTTT.

In this sample, this clonotype turned up many times. The chain is built from TRBV20-1 and TRBJ2-5; D ambiguous. The V gene's germline CDR1 is DFQATT and CDR2 SNEGSKA (reference sequence). Trimming pared 5 bases from V and 5 bases from J, leaving 21 bases between. The CDR3 has 15 residues. The CDR3 loop reads CSADPIGSVSETQYF. Written as DNA, the CDR3 is TGCAGTGCTGATCCCATAGGGTCAGTTAGTGAGACCCAGTACTTC.

This clonotype was found many times. CDR3 DNA: TGTGCCAGCAGTCCAACTAGCGGAGGGTCAGATACGCAGTATTTT. Translating it yields CASSPTSGGSDTQYF. The chain recombines TRBV28 with TRBJ2-3; 8 bases line up with TRBD2. Losses at the gene ends were 5 bases for V and 4 bases for J; bases not matched to a gene: 8. Germline lookup yields CDR1 MDHEN and CDR2 SYDVKM. The CDR3 length is 15 residues. Complete variable domain (other parts from reference TRBV28 and TRBJ2-3): DVKVTQSSRYLVKRTGEKVFLECVQDMDHENMFWYRQDPGLGLRLIYFSYDVKMKEKGDIPEGYSVSREKKERFSLILESASTNQTSMYLCASSPTSGGSDTQYFGPGTRLTVL.

The rearrangement uses TRBV29-1 and TRBJ2-3; D gene uncertain. With 6 bases removed from V and 5 bases from J, the gap between germline ends came to 12 bases. The CDR3 loop spans 12 amino acids. In germline, CDR1 is SQVTM, CDR2 ANQGSEA. CDR3 residues: CSVELLLDTQYF. The CDR3 DNA reads TGCAGCGTCGAGCTGCTGCTAGATACGCAGTATTTT.

The V gene is TRBV27, the J gene TRBJ2-7, with 7 bases lining up with TRBD1. The CDR3 is 17 residues long. Germline V lookup: CDR1 MNHEY, CDR2 SMNVEV (reference sequence). The trim removed 2 bases at V and 2 bases at J, leaving 12 bases unmatched. In nucleotides, the CDR3 is TGTGCCAGCAGTTTACTTGCCGCCGGGACAGATACCTACGAGCAGTACTTC. Translation: CASSLLAAGTDTYEQYF.

At least ten counts were recorded for this clonotype. V gene TRBV7-2 combines with J gene TRBJ2-5, with D tentatively TRBD1 (6 bases). The CDR3 contains 16 residues. Trimming took 4 bases from V and 5 from J, leaving 20 bases between them. CDR1 is SGHTA and CDR2 is FQGNSA in the germline V gene. The CDR3 reads CASSSQPWGQGETQYF. CDR3 bases: TGTGCCAGCAGCTCACAACCTTGGGGGCAGGGGGAGACCCAGTACTTC.

A few counts support this clonotype. This chain uses TRBV14 with TRBJ2-2, with 11 bases matching TRBD2. This CDR3 contains 17 residues. CDR1 is SGHDN and CDR2 is FVKESK in the germline V gene. The junction had 8 bases not matched to a gene; V was cut back by 4 bases and J by 4 bases. DNA for the CDR3: TGTGCCAGCAGCCTAAGATTCGGACTAGCGGGCACCGGGGAGCTGTTTTTT. Its translation is CASSLRFGLAGTGELFF.

This clonotype came up many times. V gene TRBV30 combines with J gene TRBJ1-2, with no clear D. CDR1 is GTSNPN, CDR2 SVGIG, per germline (reference sequence). The CDR3 is made up of 13 amino acids. The V end was cut by 1 base, the J end by 11 bases, with 17 bases between. The CDR3 nucleotides are TGTGCCTGGAGTGGAGGATGGCCCTCTAGGTACACCTTC. It translates to CAWSGGWPSRYTF.

As concerns this clonotype: One end of the junction does not line up with germline, which may come from a read error. This chain uses TRBV14 with TRBJ2-1; D remains unclear. In germline, CDR1 is SGHDN, CDR2 FVKESK. This CDR3 has 13 amino acids. CDR3 residues: CASSPLGNNEQSF. CDR3 coding DNA: TGTGCCAGCAGCCCCCTAGGGAACAATGAGCAGTCCTTC.

Note on this clonotype: Since a much larger clone is just one base distant, this may be a read error. The chain has TRBV28 and TRBJ1-1, with D perhaps matching TRBD1 (5 bases). V was trimmed by 7 bases and J by 12 bases, leaving 18 bases between them. The germline V gene encodes CDR1 MDHEN and CDR2 SYDVKM. This CDR3 has 12 amino acids. Here the CDR3 DNA reads TGTGCCAGCAACCCCGTGGGGCCGGTAACTTTCTTT. Amino acids: CASNPVGPVTFF.

At least ten counts were recorded for this clonotype. The chain carries TRBV3-1 and TRBJ1-1; D is ambiguous. Per the germline V gene, CDR1 is LGHDT and CDR2 is YNNKEL (reference sequence). This CDR3 spans 16 amino acids. V was cut by 0 bases and J by 11 bases, with 22 bases left in between. CDR3 bases: TGTGCCAGCAGCCAAGACGGCGGTAGGCCCCTCACCTTGGCTTTCTTT. This encodes CASSQDGGRPLTLAFF.

At least ten counts were recorded for this clonotype. J is TRBJ2-7 and V is TRBV27; D unclear. The CDR3 extends over 14 amino acids. V lost 5 bases, J lost 5 bases, and 16 bases lay in between. Per germline, CDR1 MNHEY and CDR2 SMNVEV (reference sequence). CDR3 sequence reads: CASSVGGPLNEQYF. CDR3 DNA: TGTGCCAGCAGTGTAGGTGGGCCCCTTAACGAGCAGTACTTC.

This clonotype was observed many times. This rearrangement joins TRBV2 to TRBJ2-2; D may be TRBD1 (5 bases). Between the trimmed V and J ends, which lost 9 bases and 0 bases, there was a span of 14 bases. Per germline, CDR1 SNHLY and CDR2 FYNNEI. This CDR3 is built from 15 residues. The CDR3 sequence: CASTETDSNTGELFF. The CDR3 nucleotides read TGTGCCAGTACTGAGACAGACTCGAACACCGGGGAGCTGTTTTTT.